This T cell receptor (beta chain) came from a study of T cell changes during pregnancy in multiple sclerosis. Some clones are missing from TCRdb's copy, which holds only in-frame ones; the method was immunoSEQ multiplex PCR. The data contain around 45,000 clones, 75% to 90% of them seen just once; the ten biggest clones take up around 7.9%. The CDR3 sequence is 13 residues long. V shed 3 bases, J shed 3 bases, and the junction held 1 base outside the gene matches. The germline CDR1 and CDR2 sequences are LNHNV and YYDKDF (reference sequence). This TCR was recovered from a female donor with multiple sclerosis, enrolled in a pregnancy study. The specimen was CD8+ T cells from peripheral blood mononuclear cells, collected in the second trimester of pregnancy. The chain combines TRBV15 with TRBJ2-7; 8 positions match TRBD1. The chain's CDR3 is CATSRTGDYEQYF. CDR3 bases: TGTGCCACCAGCAGGACAGGGGACTACGAGCAGTACTTC.